The T cell receptor (beta chain) under discussion was sequenced for a study of cytomegalovirus exposure and HLA in healthy donors. Primers included in the PCR were 60 Vbeta and 13 Jbeta primers. Profiling relied on immunoSEQ multiplex PCR, and the TCRdb table lists in-frame clones only, not all of them. The sample's table shows 75,000 to 85,000 clones. Trimming removed 4 bases at V and 3 bases at J, with 19 bases between. CDR3 length: 15 amino acids. Germline values: CDR1 SQVTM, CDR2 ANQGSEA. This sequence originates from a man aged 18 to 29 in good health and CMV-seropositive. The gene calls are TRBV29-1 and TRBJ2-7, with a weak D call TRBD2 (6 bases). Sample: PBMCs. The CDR3: CSVVAPDRTNYEQYF. The CDR3 DNA reads as TGCAGCGTTGTGGCTCCTGATCGGACTAACTACGAGCAGTACTTC.